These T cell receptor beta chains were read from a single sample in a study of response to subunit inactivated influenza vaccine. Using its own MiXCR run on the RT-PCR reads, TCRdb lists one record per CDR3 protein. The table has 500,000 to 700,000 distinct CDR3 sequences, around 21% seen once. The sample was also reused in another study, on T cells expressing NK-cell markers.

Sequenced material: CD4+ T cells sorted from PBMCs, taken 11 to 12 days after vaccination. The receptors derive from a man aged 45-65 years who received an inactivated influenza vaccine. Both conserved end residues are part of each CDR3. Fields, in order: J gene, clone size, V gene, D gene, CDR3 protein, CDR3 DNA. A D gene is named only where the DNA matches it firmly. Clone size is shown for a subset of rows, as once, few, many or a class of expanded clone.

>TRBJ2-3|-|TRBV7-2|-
CASSSQGQSNTQYF
TGTGCCAGCAGCTCGCAGGGACAATCCAATACGCAGTATTTT
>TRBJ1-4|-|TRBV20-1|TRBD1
CSARDRGSEKLFF
TGCAGTGCTAGAGACAGGGGGAGCGAAAAACTGTTTTTT
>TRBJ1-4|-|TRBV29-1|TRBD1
CSARTGGEKLFF
TGCAGCGCCAGGACAGGGGGTGAAAAACTGTTTTTT
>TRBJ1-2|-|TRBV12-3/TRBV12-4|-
CASSSGARNYGYTF
TGTGCCAGCAGTTCAGGGGCGCGTAACTATGGCTACACCTTC
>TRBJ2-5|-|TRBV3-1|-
CASSLLRGEGTQYF
TGTGCCAGCAGCCTCCTAAGAGGCGAAGGGACCCAGTACTTC
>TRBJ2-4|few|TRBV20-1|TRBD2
CSARVPSGIMGVQYF
TGCAGTGCTAGAGTACCTAGCGGGATTATGGGCGTTCAGTACTTC
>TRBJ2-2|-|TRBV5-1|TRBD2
CASSLAKTSGTNTGELFF
TGCGCCAGCAGCTTGGCTAAGACTAGCGGGACGAACACCGGGGAGCTGTTTTTT
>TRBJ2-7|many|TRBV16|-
CASSQSRASSYEQYF
TGTGCCAGCAGCCAATCTCGGGCAAGTTCCTACGAGCAGTACTTC
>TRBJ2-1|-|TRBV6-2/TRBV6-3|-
CASKMDVSYNEQFF
TGTGCCAGCAAGATGGACGTCTCCTACAATGAGCAGTTCTTC
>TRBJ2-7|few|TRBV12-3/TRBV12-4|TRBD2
CASSPSGGVGYEQYF
TGTGCCAGCAGTCCTTCGGGGGGAGTTGGCTACGAGCAGTACTTC
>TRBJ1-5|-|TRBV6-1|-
CASSLQGSLSHQPQHF
TGTGCCAGCAGTCTCCAAGGGTCCCTGAGCCATCAGCCCCAGCATTTT
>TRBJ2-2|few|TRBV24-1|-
CATSDERGGTNTGELFF
TGTGCCACCAGTGATGAACGAGGGGGGACGAACACCGGGGAGCTGTTTTTT
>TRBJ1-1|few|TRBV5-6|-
CASILRVVGTEAFF
TGTGCCAGCATCCTGCGAGTGGTGGGCACTGAAGCTTTCTTT
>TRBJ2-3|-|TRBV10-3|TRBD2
CAISESSGRTDTQYF
TGTGCCATCAGTGAGTCTAGCGGGCGCACAGATACGCAGTATTTT
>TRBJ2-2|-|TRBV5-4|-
CASSLATGSGGELFF
TGTGCCAGCAGCTTGGCCACGGGGTCGGGCGGGGAGCTGTTTTTT
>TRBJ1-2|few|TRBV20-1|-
CSARALGGNYGYTF
TGCAGTGCTAGAGCGTTAGGAGGAAACTATGGCTACACCTTC
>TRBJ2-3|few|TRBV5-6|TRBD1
CASSPDRAPDTQYF
TGTGCCAGCAGCCCGGACAGGGCCCCAGATACGCAGTATTTT